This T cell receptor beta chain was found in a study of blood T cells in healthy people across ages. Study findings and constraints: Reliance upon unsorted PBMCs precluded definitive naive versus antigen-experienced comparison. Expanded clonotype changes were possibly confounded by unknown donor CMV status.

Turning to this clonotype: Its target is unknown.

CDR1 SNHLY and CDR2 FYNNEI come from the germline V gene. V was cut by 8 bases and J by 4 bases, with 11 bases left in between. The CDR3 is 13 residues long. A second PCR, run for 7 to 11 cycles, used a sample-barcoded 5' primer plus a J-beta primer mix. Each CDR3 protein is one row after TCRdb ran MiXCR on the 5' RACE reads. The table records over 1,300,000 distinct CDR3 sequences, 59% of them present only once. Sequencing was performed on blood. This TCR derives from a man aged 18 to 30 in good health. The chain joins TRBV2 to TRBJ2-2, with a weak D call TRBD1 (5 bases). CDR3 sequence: CASGQGFTGELFF. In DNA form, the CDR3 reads TGTGCCAGCGGACAAGGGTTCACCGGGGAGCTGTTTTTT.